This T cell receptor beta chain came from a study of T cell responses to AZD1222 COVID-19 vaccine. Sequenced by immunoSEQ multiplex PCR; TCRdb stores in-frame clones only, minus some. The sample includes some 130,000 clones, around 85% of them seen just once. V was cut by 0 bases and J by 9 bases, with 15 bases left in between. The CDR3 runs to 16 residues. Germline loops: CDR1 MGHDK, CDR2 SYGVNS. In the case of this clone: Its antigen is not identified.

Whole-study results and caveats: Distributed over spike, vaccine-associated CD4 TCRs predominated at 160-218 and 743-854. Reportedly, nearly half of unique spike TCRs recognized epitopes outside B.1.351/B.1.1.7 mutations.

This clonotype was obtained from an adult who received the MenACWY meningococcal vaccine as a control. The chain is built from TRBV25-1 and TRBJ1-6; tentative D call: TRBD1 (6 bases). The sample was peripheral blood, taken 28 days after the second dose of the MenACWY control vaccine. CDR3 nucleotides: TGTGCCAGCAGTGAATATGGGAAGCAGGGGTTTTCACCCCTCCACTTT. It is translated as CASSEYGKQGFSPLHF.